A single sample gave rise to the 32 T cell receptor beta chains below, sequenced in a study of blood T cell repertoires in COVID-19. The table came from immunoSEQ multiplex PCR; TCRdb's copy has only in-frame clones and leaves some out. The sample lists about 180,000 clones; about nine tenths were seen once. Sequenced material: peripheral blood. The receptor source for this set is a man in his 70s with active or convalescent COVID-19.

The rearrangement uses TRBV6-6 and TRBJ1-2; TRBD1 is a possible D gene (5 bases). Trimming took off 6 bases at V and 1 base at J, with 9 bases between the two ends. The CDR3 consists of 13 residues. CDR1 MNHNY and CDR2 SVGAGI come from the germline V gene (reference sequence). The CDR3 here is CASRTDSNYGYTF. Written as DNA, the CDR3 is TGTGCCAGCAGAACCGACAGTAACTATGGCTACACCTTC.

Here the CDR3 DNA reads TGTGCCAGCAGTTACTTGGGCCCTGAAGCTTTCTTT. Its translation: CASSYLGPEAFF. The chain joins TRBV6-2 or TRBV6-3 to TRBJ1-1; D remains unclear. Germline V CDR1 and CDR2: MNHEY, SVGEGT. Trimming took 1 base from V and 6 from J, leaving 6 bases between them. The CDR3 runs 12 residues.

This chain uses TRBV5-4 with TRBJ1-2; D is ambiguous. The CDR3 is made up of 14 amino acids. Germline CDR1 SGHNT, CDR2 YYREEE (reference sequence). With 4 bases removed from V and 3 bases from J, the gap between germline ends came to 13 bases. This CDR3 is CASSLPGGDYGYTF. The DNA for the CDR3 is TGTGCCAGCAGCCTCCCAGGCGGGGACTATGGCTACACCTTC.

This rearrangement joins TRBV5-1 to TRBJ2-7; TRBD1 aligns across 10 bases. Trimming cost V 7 bases and J 4 bases; bases outside gene matches: 8. This CDR3 is 14 amino acids long. CDR1 SGHRS and CDR2 YFSETQ come from the germline V gene. CDR3 protein: CASARDRGSYEQYF. The CDR3 region has the DNA TGCGCCAGCGCCCGGGACAGGGGATCTTACGAGCAGTACTTC.

This rearrangement joins TRBV4-3 to TRBJ1-6, with no clear D. V gave up 4 bases and J gave up 7 bases, with 11 bases separating them. The germline V gene encodes CDR1 LGHNA and CDR2 YSLEER. The CDR3 contains 14 residues. Written as DNA, the CDR3 is TGCGCCAGCAGCCTCTGGCAGTCCAATTCACCCCTCCACTTT. Protein product: CASSLWQSNSPLHF.

V and J are TRBV24-1 and TRBJ2-1; 9 bases align to TRBD1. With V trimmed by 4 bases and J by 2 bases, 5 bases remained unmatched. CDR1 and CDR2 from the germline V gene are KGHDR and SFDVKD. The CDR3 length is 16 residues. The CDR3 region has the DNA TGTGCCACCAGTGACATCACAGGGGGCACCTACAATGAGCAGTTCTTC. It codes for CATSDITGGTYNEQFF.

The chain uses TRBV6-5 and TRBJ1-3; 7 bases align to TRBD1. Germline V gene sequence: CDR1 MNHEY, CDR2 SVGAGI. With 6 bases clipped from V and 4 bases from J, the junction kept 9 bases outside the gene matches. The CDR3 is 15 amino acids. CDR3 protein: CASRRDRVTGNTIYF. CDR3 nucleotides: TGTGCCAGCAGAAGAGACAGGGTAACCGGAAACACCATATATTTT.

V gene TRBV18 combines with J gene TRBJ2-3, with 9 bases identical to TRBD1. CDR1 and CDR2 from the germline V gene are KGHSH and LQKENI. The CDR3 loop spans 15 amino acids. Trimming at V came to 2 bases and at J to 3 bases, leaving 3 bases not matched to a gene. The CDR3 sequence is CASSPLGQGTDTQYF. CDR3 bases: TGTGCCAGCTCACCATTGGGACAGGGTACAGATACGCAGTATTTT.

The chain links TRBV7-7 to TRBJ1-1; D is undetermined. Germline lookup yields CDR1 SSHAT and CDR2 FNYEAQ (reference sequence). This CDR3 region has 13 residues. Trimming cost V 3 bases and J 1 base, with 6 bases left between them. The CDR3 DNA is TGTGCCAGCAGCTTGGCCGCGAACACTGAAGCTTTCTTT. Amino acids: CASSLAANTEAFF.

This rearrangement joins TRBV24-1 to TRBJ2-5; D is possibly TRBD1 (6 bases). Germline V gene lookup returns CDR1 KGHDR and CDR2 SFDVKD. The V end was cut by 6 bases, the J end by 1 base, with 8 bases between. CDR3 length: 13 residues. The CDR3 sequence is CATSRGSQETQYF. CDR3 nucleotides: TGTGCCACCAGTAGGGGGTCCCAAGAGACCCAGTACTTC.

The chain carries TRBV7-8 and TRBJ2-7, with TRBD1 identical over 7 bases. This CDR3 contains 15 residues. Germline loops: CDR1 SGHVS, CDR2 FQNEAQ. J was trimmed by 1 base and V by 0 bases; bases with no gene match: 3. CDR3 in amino acids: CASSLAQGPSYEQYF. The CDR3 nucleotides are TGTGCCAGCAGCTTAGCACAGGGGCCGTCCTACGAGCAGTACTTC.

With regard to this clone: Other DNA sequences from this sample encode an identical CDR3 as well. The chain carries TRBV9 and TRBJ1-2; 8 bases align to TRBD1. Trimming cost V 0 bases and J 2 bases; bases outside gene matches: 3. CDR3 size: 15 residues. Germline V gene lookup returns CDR1 SGDLS and CDR2 YYNGEE. CDR3: CASSVGGQGNYGYTF. In DNA, the CDR3 is TGTGCCAGCAGCGTAGGTGGACAGGGAAACTATGGCTACACCTTC.

The chain recombines TRBV2 with TRBJ2-5; D is ambiguous. The CDR3 totals 12 residues. Germline V CDR1 and CDR2: SNHLY, FYNNEI. The germline V and J ends were trimmed by 6 bases and 3 bases, with 8 bases remaining between them. The CDR3 sequence is CASRFGKETQYF. CDR3 in DNA: TGTGCCAGCAGGTTCGGTAAAGAGACCCAGTACTTC.

The V and J genes are TRBV7-8 and TRBJ2-1, with 9 bases matching TRBD1. From germline, CDR1 is SGHVS and CDR2 FQNEAQ. The junction had 8 bases not matched to a gene; V was cut back by 5 bases and J by 6 bases. This CDR3 contains 15 residues. The CDR3 DNA sequence: TGTGCCAGCAGCCCGGACAGGGGAATTTTCAATGAGCAGTTCTTC. Translated: CASSPDRGIFNEQFF.

The chain employs TRBV18 and TRBJ1-2; D not certain. CDR1 and CDR2 (germline): KGHSH, LQKENI. This CDR3 has 12 amino acids. Trimming took 6 bases from V and 8 from J, leaving 13 bases between them. The CDR3 DNA is TGTGCCAGCTCCCCGGACCGCGGGGGCTACACCTTC. This codes for CASSPDRGGYTF.

The rearrangement links TRBV30 to TRBJ1-6, with a tentative D call TRBD1 (6 bases). V lost 0 bases, J lost 11 bases, and 11 bases lay in between. Germline CDR1 reads GTSNPN; CDR2 reads SVGIG (reference sequence). CDR3 length equals 13 residues. CDR3 amino acids: CAWSVLSGAPLHF. As DNA, the CDR3 is TGTGCCTGGAGTGTACTGTCAGGGGCACCCCTCCACTTT. The variable domain in full, completed from reference TRBV30 and TRBJ1-6, reads SQTIHQWPATLVQPVGSPLSLECTVEGTSNPNLYWYRQAAGRGLQLLFYSVGIGQISSEVPQNLSASRPQDRQFILSSKKLLLSDSGFYLCAWSVLSGAPLHFGNGTRLTVT.

The chain couples TRBV29-1 to TRBJ2-5; D call uncertain. Looked up from germline, CDR1 is SQVTM and CDR2 is ANQGSEA. CDR3 size: 12 residues. V lost 5 bases to trimming and J lost 1 base, with 8 bases between them. CDR3 loop: CSVLSSQETQYF. The CDR3 DNA reads as TGCAGCGTTCTTAGCTCCCAAGAGACCCAGTACTTC. Filled out from reference TRBV29-1 and TRBJ2-5, the complete variable domain reads SAVISQKPSRDICQRGTSLTIQCQVDSQVTMMFWYRQQPGQSLTLIATANQGSEATYESGFVIDKFPISRPNLTFSTLTVSNMSPEDSSIYLCSVLSSQETQYFGPGTRLLVL.

The J gene is TRBJ1-3, the V gene TRBV7-2; 10 nucleotides align to TRBD1. The CDR3 runs to 17 residues. Germline V gene sequence: CDR1 SGHTA, CDR2 FQGNSA. Trimming cost V 8 bases and J 3 bases; bases outside gene matches: 13. The CDR3 reads CASGYRDRGFNGNTIYF. CDR3 coding DNA: TGTGCCAGCGGCTACCGGGACAGGGGTTTTAATGGAAACACCATATATTTT.

The V call is TRBV3-1 (or the pseudogene TRBV3-2), the J call TRBJ1-5, with unresolved D. V lost 4 bases to trimming and J lost 4 bases, with 8 bases between them. The CDR3 has 13 residues. Germline CDR1 and CDR2: LGHDT and YNNKEL (reference sequence). The CDR3 DNA sequence: TGTGCCAGCAGCCTCGACACAAATCAGCCCCAGCATTTT. This encodes CASSLDTNQPQHF.

J is TRBJ1-5 and V is TRBV6-2 or TRBV6-3; D unresolved. Germline V gene data show CDR1 as MNHEY and CDR2 as SVGEGT. The CDR3 contains 16 residues. Between the trimmed V and J ends, which lost 4 bases and 6 bases, there was a span of 19 bases. CDR3 region: CASSSSTRSPGQPQHF. Here the CDR3 DNA reads TGTGCCAGCAGTTCCTCAACCAGATCGCCAGGTCAGCCCCAGCATTTT.

This clone came up a few times. CDR3 sequence (DNA): TGCGCCAGCAGCCAATCCCCCCTGGCGGGGGCAGATACGCAGTATTTT. The encoded protein is CASSQSPLAGADTQYF. The chain employs TRBV4-3 and TRBJ2-3; 7 bases match TRBD2. Trimming cost V 2 bases and J 4 bases; bases outside gene matches: 9. The CDR3 extends over 16 amino acids. Germline V gene sequence: CDR1 LGHNA, CDR2 YSLEER.

This clone appeared many times. The chain has TRBV6-2 or TRBV6-3 and TRBJ2-1; D gene ambiguous. Germline assignment: CDR1 MNHEY and CDR2 SVGEGT. The CDR3 is made up of 12 amino acids. V lost 2 bases and J 11 bases, leaving 10 bases between the germline ends. The CDR3 protein is CASSYGSTQQFF. Written as DNA, the CDR3 is TGTGCCAGCAGTTACGGGTCGACTCAGCAGTTCTTC.

Worth noting for this clone: It is unclear where the CDR3 begins or ends on the DNA, so no DNA is shown, and the CDR3 is as TCRdb lists it. The V gene is TRBV9, the J gene TRBJ1-2; TRBD1, as called in the table, went unchecked against the DNA. The germline CDR1 and CDR2 sequences are SGDLS and YYNGEE. The CDR3 comprises 14 residues, both ends counted. Here the CDR3 reads CASSVARGTGSLAF.

CDR3 bases: TGTGCCAGCGCCAGACAGGGGGCAATTACTCAGCCCCAGCATTTT. This translates into CASARQGAITQPQHF. The chain has TRBV27 and TRBJ1-5; TRBD1 matches at 10 bases. From germline, CDR1 is MNHEY and CDR2 SMNVEV (reference sequence). V lost 8 bases and J lost 6; bases outside the gene matches: 10. The CDR3 loop spans 15 amino acids.

J is TRBJ2-1 and V is TRBV6-5; 11 bases line up with TRBD1. The CDR3 is 13 amino acids. Germline V gene data show CDR1 as MNHEY and CDR2 as SVGAGI. V gave up 8 bases and J gave up 6 bases; unmatched junction bases: 3. CDR3 loop: CASGGTGGNEQFF. DNA of the CDR3: TGTGCCAGCGGCGGGACAGGGGGCAATGAGCAGTTCTTC.

This rearrangement joins TRBV7-2 to TRBJ1-1, with D possibly being TRBD1 (6 bases). The length of the CDR3 is 17 residues. Per the germline V gene, CDR1 is SGHTA and CDR2 is FQGNSA. V lost 0 bases and J 1 base, leaving 15 bases between the germline ends. The CDR3 loop reads CASSLAPPGRGNTEAFF. Written as DNA, the CDR3 is TGTGCCAGCAGCTTAGCACCCCCCGGCAGGGGGAACACTGAAGCTTTCTTT. Variable domain in full (rest from reference TRBV7-2 and TRBJ1-1): GAGVSQSPSNKVTEKGKDVELRCDPISGHTALYWYRQSLGQGLEFLIYFQGNSAPDKSGLPSDRFSAERTGGSVSTLTIQRTQQEDSAVYLCASSLAPPGRGNTEAFFGQGTRLTVV.

This clone was seen only once. The chain has TRBV5-1 and TRBJ1-2; tentative D call: TRBD1 (6 bases). CDR1 is SGHRS, CDR2 YFSETQ, per germline. Trimming left V 6 bases short and J 7 bases short, with 19 bases between. CDR3 length: 14 amino acids. The CDR3 spells CASNPGAGVSGYTF. The CDR3 nucleotides read TGCGCCAGCAACCCAGGGGCGGGGGTGAGTGGCTACACCTTC.

The J gene is TRBJ1-1, the V gene TRBV5-1, with TRBD1 matching 12 bases. The CDR3 loop spans 16 amino acids. The germline gives CDR1 SGHRS, CDR2 YFSETQ. The junction had 10 bases not matched to a gene; V was cut back by 4 bases and J by 6 bases. In DNA form, the CDR3 reads TGCGCCAGCAGCAGGACCACGGGACAGGGGGCCCCTGAAGCTTTCTTT. Residues: CASSRTTGQGAPEAFF.

The rearrangement joins TRBV6-2 or TRBV6-3 to TRBJ2-1; D might be TRBD2 (7 bases). This CDR3 contains 15 residues. Deletions cut 7 bases from V and 7 bases from J, with 20 bases between. Germline V gene sequence: CDR1 MNHEY, CDR2 SVGEGT. The CDR3: CASNPGGARKNEQFF. In DNA, the CDR3 is TGTGCCAGCAACCCTGGGGGGGCCCGAAAAAATGAGCAGTTCTTC.

The V call is TRBV10-3, the J call TRBJ2-2; a possible D gene is TRBD1 (6 bases). The CDR3 contains 16 residues. Trimming shortened V by 7 bases and J by 0 bases, and 15 bases separated the two germline ends. Germline V gene sequence: CDR1 ENHRY, CDR2 SYGVKD. This CDR3 reads CAITWSEGANTGELFF. CDR3 DNA: TGTGCCATCACGTGGTCCGAGGGGGCGAACACCGGGGAGCTGTTTTTT.

This clone has only one observation. The V gene is TRBV2, the J gene TRBJ1-2; 8 bases match TRBD1. V lost 5 bases, J lost 4 bases, and 9 bases stayed unmatched. There are 15 residues in the CDR3. Germline CDR1 reads SNHLY; CDR2 reads FYNNEI. This chain's CDR3 is CASSLLLQGGYGYTF. DNA for the CDR3: TGTGCCAGCAGTCTCCTCCTACAGGGGGGCTATGGCTACACCTTC.

The chain uses TRBV7-2 and TRBJ2-5, with a weak D call TRBD1 (5 bases). CDR3 size: 14 residues. Trimming cost V 4 bases and J 5 bases, with 14 bases left between them. Germline V gene data show CDR1 as SGHTA and CDR2 as FQGNSA. CDR3 in amino acids: CASSSLGVGETQYF. The DNA of the CDR3 is TGTGCCAGCAGCTCCCTAGGGGTCGGGGAGACCCAGTACTTC.